The next 8 T cell receptor beta chains were all read from a single sample in a study of regulatory T cells in long-lasting Graves disease. Both iRepertoire HTBI primers and Arm-PCR of CDR3 regions were used to build the TCR beta libraries. TCRdb analysed the multiplex PCR reads with MiXCR anew, one entry per CDR3 protein. The data show fewer than 650,000 distinct CDR3 sequences, with 15% to 20% seen just once and 12% held by the top ten. The time point here: newly diagnosed GD, antithyroid drugs for less than 3 months. The authors made the TCR library using RNA they extracted from PBMCs. The data also belong to a second study, concerning T cells in Graves' hyperthyroidism and ophthalmopathy.

This sample comprised peripheral blood mononuclear cells (PBMCs), obtained at new diagnosis, from a patient treated with antithyroid drugs. All receptors derive from a man aged 18 to 29 with Graves disease.

The V and J genes are TRBV12-3 or TRBV12-4 and TRBJ1-5; D might be TRBD1 (6 bases). The CDR3 totals 16 residues. V was trimmed by 5 bases and J by 5 bases, leaving 19 bases between them. The CDR3 region has the DNA TGTGCCAGCAGTGAAAGGGGGTCCAGGATCGATCAGCCCCAGCATTTT. As protein: CASSERGSRIDQPQHF.

This clonotype came up a few times. CDR3 amino acids: CSAREREDRNEQFF. The CDR3 coding sequence is TGCAGTGCTAGAGAGCGGGAGGACCGCAATGAGCAGTTCTTC. This sequence joins TRBV20-1 and TRBJ2-1, with TRBD2 identical over 8 bases. With V trimmed by 0 bases and J by 6 bases, 4 bases remained unmatched. This CDR3 spans 14 amino acids. Looked up from germline, CDR1 is DFQATT and CDR2 is SNEGSKA (reference sequence).

The table lists this clonotype with many counts. CDR3 coding DNA: TGCAGTGCTAGAGATGGCCAGTACTATGGCTACACCTTC. It translates to CSARDGQYYGYTF. The chain combines TRBV20-1 with TRBJ1-2; D uncertain. With 0 bases removed from V and 3 bases from J, the gap between germline ends came to 8 bases. This CDR3 has 13 amino acids. Germline CDR1 reads DFQATT; CDR2 reads SNEGSKA (reference sequence).

This clonotype showed up many times. The chain links TRBV20-1 to TRBJ2-7; 9 bases line up with TRBD2. The CDR3 covers 13 residues. V shed 5 bases, J shed 2 bases, and the junction held 4 bases outside the gene matches. Germline values: CDR1 DFQATT, CDR2 SNEGSKA (reference sequence). CDR3 in amino acids: CSAGIAGAYEQYF. CDR3 nucleotide sequence: TGCAGTGCTGGTATAGCGGGAGCCTACGAGCAGTACTTC.

This clonotype was seen a handful of times. J is TRBJ2-7 and V is TRBV20-1; D is perhaps TRBD1 or TRBD2 (5 bases each). This CDR3 has 14 amino acids. From germline, CDR1 is DFQATT and CDR2 SNEGSKA (reference sequence). V shed 5 bases and J shed 1 base, with 15 bases lying between them. DNA of the CDR3: TGCAGTGCTTCTCGAGAGGGGCATTCCTACGAGCAGTACTTC. It encodes CSASREGHSYEQYF.

The chain couples TRBV19 to TRBJ2-7; the D gene is possibly TRBD1 (5 bases). The CDR3 has 14 amino acids. Trimming removed 2 bases at V and 4 bases at J, with 12 bases between. Germline V gene lookup returns CDR1 LNHDA and CDR2 SQIVND (reference sequence). The CDR3 bases are TGTGCCAGTAGTATAAAGGGGATGTTGTACGAGCAGTACTTC. This gives the protein CASSIKGMLYEQYF.

This clonotype showed up many times. The chain carries TRBV27 and TRBJ2-7, with 11 bases that match TRBD1. The CDR3 runs 14 residues. The trim removed 7 bases at V and 3 bases at J, leaving 5 bases unmatched. Germline CDR1 is MNHEY and CDR2 is SMNVEV (reference sequence). The CDR3 loop reads CASKGQGVGYEQYF. The CDR3 DNA follows: TGTGCCAGCAAGGGACAGGGGGTAGGCTACGAGCAGTACTTC.

Turning to this clonotype: With a much larger clone just one base away, this may be a read error. As DNA, the CDR3 is TGTGCCAGCAGCGGCTGGACTAGCGGGATGTACAATGAGCAGTTCTTC. It codes for CASSGWTSGMYNEQFF. The chain links TRBV7-2 to TRBJ2-1; the match to TRBD2 covers 12 bases. There are 16 residues in the CDR3. V shed 5 bases and J 4 bases; nucleotides not matched to a gene: 6. From germline, CDR1 is SGHTA and CDR2 FQGNSA.